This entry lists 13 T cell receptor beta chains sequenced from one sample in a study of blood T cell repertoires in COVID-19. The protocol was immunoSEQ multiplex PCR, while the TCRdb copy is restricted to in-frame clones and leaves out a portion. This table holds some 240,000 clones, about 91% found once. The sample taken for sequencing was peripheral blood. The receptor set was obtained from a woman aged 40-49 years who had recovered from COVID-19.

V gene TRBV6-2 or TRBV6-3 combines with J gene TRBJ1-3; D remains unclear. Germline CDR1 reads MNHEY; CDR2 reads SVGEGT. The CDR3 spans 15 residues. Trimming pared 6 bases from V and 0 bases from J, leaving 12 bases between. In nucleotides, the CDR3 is TGTGCCAGCAGCAACAGTGGGCTCTCTGGAAACACCATATATTTT. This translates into CASSNSGLSGNTIYF.

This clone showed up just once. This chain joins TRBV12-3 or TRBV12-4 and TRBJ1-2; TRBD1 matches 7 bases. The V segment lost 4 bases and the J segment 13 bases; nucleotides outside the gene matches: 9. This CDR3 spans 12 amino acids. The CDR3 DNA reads TGTGCCAGCAGTTCAACAGGGGATTATAGCACCTTC. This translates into CASSSTGDYSTF.

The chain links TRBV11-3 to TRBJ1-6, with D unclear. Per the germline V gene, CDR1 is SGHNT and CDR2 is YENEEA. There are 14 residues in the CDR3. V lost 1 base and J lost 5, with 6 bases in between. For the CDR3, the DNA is TGTGCCAGCAGCTTAGTCGGAGATAATTCACCCCTCCACTTT. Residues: CASSLVGDNSPLHF.

The CDR3 spells CASSYADRGYEQYF. The CDR3 region has the DNA TGTGCCAGCAGTTACGCGGACAGGGGCTACGAGCAGTACTTC. This chain joins TRBV6-5 and TRBJ2-7, with 9 bases that match TRBD1. CDR3 length equals 14 residues. Germline V gene sequence: CDR1 MNHEY, CDR2 SVGAGI. V was pared by 2 bases and J by 3 bases, with 2 bases of the junction left unmatched.

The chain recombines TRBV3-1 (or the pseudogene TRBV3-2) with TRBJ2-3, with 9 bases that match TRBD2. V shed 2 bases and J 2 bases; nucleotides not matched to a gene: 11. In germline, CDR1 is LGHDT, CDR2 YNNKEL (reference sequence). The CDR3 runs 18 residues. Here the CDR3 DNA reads TGTGCCAGCAGCCAACGTAGCGGGGGTCCCTTTAACACAGATACGCAGTATTTT. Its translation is CASSQRSGGPFNTDTQYF.

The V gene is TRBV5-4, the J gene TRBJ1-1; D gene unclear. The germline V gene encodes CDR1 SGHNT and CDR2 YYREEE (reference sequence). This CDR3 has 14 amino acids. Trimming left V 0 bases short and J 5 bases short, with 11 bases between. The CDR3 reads CASSLEPLETEAFF. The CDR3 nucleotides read TGTGCCAGCAGCTTGGAGCCCTTGGAGACTGAAGCTTTCTTT.

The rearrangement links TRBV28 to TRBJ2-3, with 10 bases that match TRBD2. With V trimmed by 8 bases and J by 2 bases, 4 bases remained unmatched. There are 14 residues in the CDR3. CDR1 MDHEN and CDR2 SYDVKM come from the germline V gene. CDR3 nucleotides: TGTGCCAGCCGACTAGCGGGTTACACAGATACGCAGTATTTT. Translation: CASRLAGYTDTQYF.

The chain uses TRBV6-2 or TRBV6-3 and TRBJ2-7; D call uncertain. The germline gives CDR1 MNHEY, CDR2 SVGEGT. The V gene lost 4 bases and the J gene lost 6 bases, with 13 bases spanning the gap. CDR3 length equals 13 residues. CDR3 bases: TGTGCCAGCAGTTGGAGTGAAGTCGGCGAGCAGTACGTC. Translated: CASSWSEVGEQYV.

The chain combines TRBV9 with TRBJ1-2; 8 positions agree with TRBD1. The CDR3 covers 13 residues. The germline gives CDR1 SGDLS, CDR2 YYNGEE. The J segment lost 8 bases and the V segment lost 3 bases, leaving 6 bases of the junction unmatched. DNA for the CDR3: TGTGCCAGCAGCGCCGGACAGGGTGAGGGCTACACCTTC. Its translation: CASSAGQGEGYTF.

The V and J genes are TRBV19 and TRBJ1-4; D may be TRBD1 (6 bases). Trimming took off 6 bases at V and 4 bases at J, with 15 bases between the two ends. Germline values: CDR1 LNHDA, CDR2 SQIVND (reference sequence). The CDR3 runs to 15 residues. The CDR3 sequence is CASSHQGWDNEKLFF. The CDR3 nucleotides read TGTGCCAGTAGCCACCAGGGGTGGGATAATGAAAAACTGTTTTTT.

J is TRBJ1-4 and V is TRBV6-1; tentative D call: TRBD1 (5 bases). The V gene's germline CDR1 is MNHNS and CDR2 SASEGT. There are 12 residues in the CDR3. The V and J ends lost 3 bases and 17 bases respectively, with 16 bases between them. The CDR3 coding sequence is TGTGCCAGCAGTGAGCTTGGGGGGGTGGGCTTTTTT. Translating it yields CASSELGGVGFF.

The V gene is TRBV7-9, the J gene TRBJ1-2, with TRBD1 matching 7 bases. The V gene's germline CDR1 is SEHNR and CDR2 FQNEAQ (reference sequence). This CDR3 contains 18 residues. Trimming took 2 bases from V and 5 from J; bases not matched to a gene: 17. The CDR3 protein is CASSLYLAGTGTAYGYTF. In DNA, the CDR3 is TGTGCCAGCAGCTTATATCTCGCCGGTACGGGGACAGCGTATGGCTACACCTTC.

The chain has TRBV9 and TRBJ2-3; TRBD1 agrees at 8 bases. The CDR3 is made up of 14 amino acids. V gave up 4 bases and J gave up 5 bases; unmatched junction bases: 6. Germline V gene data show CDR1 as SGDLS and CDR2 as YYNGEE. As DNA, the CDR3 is TGTGCCAGCAGCCCGGGACAGGTCAGAGATACGCAGTATTTT. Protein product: CASSPGQVRDTQYF.